This TCR beta chain was retrieved from a study of T-cell memory formation after mild COVID-19. TCRdb reprocessed the 5' RACE reads with MiXCR, giving one entry per CDR3 protein. The table shows 250,000 to 300,000 distinct CDR3 sequences, with roughly 16% occurring only once. CDR3 length: 12 residues. The V end lost 1 base, the J end lost 13 bases, and 12 bases lay between the germline ends. V is TRBV12-3 or TRBV12-4 and J is TRBJ2-3; possible D gene TRBD1, 5 bases. The source material was PBMCs or a T cell subset sorted from them (not recorded which). The origin of this receptor is a man in his late teens or twenties who had mild COVID-19 (a few samples of this study predate the infection). Cell type and time point are not known. Written as DNA, the CDR3 is TGTGCCAGCAGTTTAGTAGGGGTGCGCGAGTATTTT. This encodes CASSLVGVREYF.